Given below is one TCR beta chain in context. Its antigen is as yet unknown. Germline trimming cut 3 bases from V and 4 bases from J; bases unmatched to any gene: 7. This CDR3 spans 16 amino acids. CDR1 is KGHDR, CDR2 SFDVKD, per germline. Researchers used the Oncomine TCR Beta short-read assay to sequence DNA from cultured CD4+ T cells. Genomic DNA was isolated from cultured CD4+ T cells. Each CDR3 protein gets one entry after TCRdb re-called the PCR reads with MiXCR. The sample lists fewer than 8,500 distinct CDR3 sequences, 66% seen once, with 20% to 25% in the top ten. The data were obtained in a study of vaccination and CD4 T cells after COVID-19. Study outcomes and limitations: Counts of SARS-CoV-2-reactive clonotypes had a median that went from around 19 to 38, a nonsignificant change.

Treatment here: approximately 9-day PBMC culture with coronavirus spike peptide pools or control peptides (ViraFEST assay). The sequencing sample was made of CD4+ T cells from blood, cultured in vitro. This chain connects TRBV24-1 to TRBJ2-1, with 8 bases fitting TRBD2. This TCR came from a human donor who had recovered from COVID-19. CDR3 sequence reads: CATSDALADSYNEQFF. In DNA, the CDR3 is TGTGCCACCAGTGATGCACTAGCGGATTCATACAATGAGCAGTTCTTC.